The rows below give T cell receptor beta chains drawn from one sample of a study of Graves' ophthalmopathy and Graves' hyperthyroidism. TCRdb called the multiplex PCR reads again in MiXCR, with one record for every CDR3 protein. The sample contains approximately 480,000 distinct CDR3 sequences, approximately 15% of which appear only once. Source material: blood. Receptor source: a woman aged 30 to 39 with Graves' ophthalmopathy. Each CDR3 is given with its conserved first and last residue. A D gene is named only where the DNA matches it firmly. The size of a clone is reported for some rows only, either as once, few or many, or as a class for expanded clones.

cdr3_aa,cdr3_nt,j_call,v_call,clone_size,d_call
CASSSTGEGLYEQYF,TGTGCCAGCAGCTCGACTGGAGAGGGACTCTACGAGCAGTACTTC,TRBJ2-7,TRBV7-6,few,.
CASSPRGLKFYEQYF,TGCGCCAGCAGCCCCAGGGGGCTAAAGTTCTACGAGCAGTACTTC,TRBJ2-7,TRBV5-1,many,TRBD1
CASSLRTGGYGYTF,TGCGCCAGCAGCCTCCGCACAGGGGGGTATGGCTACACCTTC,TRBJ1-2,TRBV5-1,.,TRBD1
CASRSDRELFF,TGTGCCAGCAGATCGGACAGGGAGCTGTTTTTT,TRBJ2-2,TRBV28,many,.
CASSLAEWETQYF,TGTGCCAGCAGTTTAGCAGAGTGGGAGACCCAGTACTTC,TRBJ2-5,TRBV28,many,.
CASRRGQGINEQYF,TGCGCCAGCAGAAGGGGACAGGGGATAAACGAGCAGTACTTC,TRBJ2-7,TRBV5-1,many,TRBD1
CASSLVGRYTGELFF,TGTGCCAGCAGCTTGGTCGGGAGATACACCGGGGAGCTGTTTTTT,TRBJ2-2,TRBV5-6,few,.
CASSSPGTSGSYTGELFF,TGTGCCAGCAGTTCACCCGGGACTAGCGGGAGTTACACCGGGGAGCTGTTTTTT,TRBJ2-2,TRBV28,many,TRBD2
CASSLNRGRGYEQYF,TGCGCCAGCAGCTTGAACAGGGGGCGAGGGTACGAGCAGTACTTC,TRBJ2-7,TRBV5-1,many,TRBD1
CASRGEPSGANVLTF,TGTGCCAGCAGAGGGGAGCCCTCTGGGGCCAACGTCCTGACTTTC,TRBJ2-6,TRBV6-1,few,.
CASSSAASGGYTF,TGTGCCAGCAGCTCCGCGGCGTCAGGTGGCTACACCTTC,TRBJ1-2,TRBV7-3,.,.
CASMDLTGGSYEQYF,TGTGCCAGCATGGACTTGACAGGCGGATCCTACGAGCAGTACTTC,TRBJ2-7,TRBV6-1,many,.
CASSHTPETQYF,TGTGCCAGCAGCCATACCCCGGAGACCCAGTACTTC,TRBJ2-5,TRBV7-9,many,.
CASRAPVSGPSGNTIYF,TGTGCCAGCAGAGCCCCTGTATCCGGGCCCTCTGGAAACACCATATATTTT,TRBJ1-3,TRBV6-4,many,.
CASSYGGRRGYTF,TGTGCCAGCAGTTACGGCGGCAGGAGGGGCTACACCTTC,TRBJ1-2,TRBV6-5,many,.
CASVGPTETQYF,TGTGCCAGCGTGGGCCCCACAGAGACCCAGTACTTC,TRBJ2-5,TRBV7-9,many,.
CAISPSFSLYGYTF,TGTGCCATCAGTCCTTCCTTCTCCCTCTATGGCTACACCTTC,TRBJ1-2,TRBV10-3,.,.